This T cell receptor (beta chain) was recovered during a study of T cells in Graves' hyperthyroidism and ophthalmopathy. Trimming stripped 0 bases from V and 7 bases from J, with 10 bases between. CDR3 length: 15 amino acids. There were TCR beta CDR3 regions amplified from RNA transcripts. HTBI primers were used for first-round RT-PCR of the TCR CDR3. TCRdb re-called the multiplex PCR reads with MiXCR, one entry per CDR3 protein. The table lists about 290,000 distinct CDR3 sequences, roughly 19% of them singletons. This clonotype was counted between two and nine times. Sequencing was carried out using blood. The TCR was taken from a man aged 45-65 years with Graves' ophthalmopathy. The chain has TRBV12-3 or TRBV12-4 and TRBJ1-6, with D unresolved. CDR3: CASSLAPPGNSPLHF. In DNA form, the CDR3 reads TGTGCCAGCAGTTTAGCGCCGCCTGGGAATTCACCCCTCCACTTT.